The 16 T cell receptor beta chains below all came from one sample that was sequenced in a study of response to subunit inactivated influenza vaccine. TCRdb recomputed calls from the RT-PCR reads with MiXCR, one row per CDR3 protein. The table includes almost 600,000 distinct CDR3 sequences, 14% detected once. The sequenced sample was PBMCs from blood, obtained about 11 days after vaccination. All receptors derive from a man between 50 and 59 years old who received an inactivated influenza vaccine.

This clonotype was seen at least ten times. The chain is built from TRBV12-3 or TRBV12-4 and TRBJ2-3; the D is unclear. Between the trimmed V and J ends, which lost 0 bases and 5 bases, there was a span of 6 bases. The CDR3 loop spans 13 amino acids. The CDR3 spells CASSLAGGDTQYF. CDR3 sequence (DNA): TGTGCCAGCAGTTTAGCGGGTGGAGATACGCAGTATTTT.

To note about this clonotype: A much larger clonotype is one base distant, so this may be a read error. The chain couples TRBV10-3 to TRBJ2-3, with D maybe TRBD2 (5 bases). Per the germline V gene, CDR1 is ENHRY and CDR2 is SYGVKD. The CDR3 is made up of 16 amino acids. The CDR3 is CAICESTGRNTDTQYF. The CDR3 DNA reads TGTGCCATCTGTGAGTCGACGGGGAGAAACACAGATACGCAGTATTTT.

The chain uses TRBV20-1 and TRBJ2-1; TRBD2 agrees at 8 bases. In germline, CDR1 is DFQATT, CDR2 SNEGSKA (reference sequence). The V gene end was trimmed by 8 bases and the J gene end by 5 bases; junction bases not matched to a gene: 8. CDR3 length: 13 residues. Written as DNA, the CDR3 is TGCAGTTCGATGGAACTAGCGGACAATGAGCAGTTCTTC. This encodes CSSMELADNEQFF.

This clonotype has more than one count but fewer than ten. The chain is built from TRBV6-2 or TRBV6-3 and TRBJ1-2; no definite D call. Germline V lookup: CDR1 MNHEY, CDR2 SVGEGT. Trimming took 4 bases from V and 6 from J, leaving 21 bases between them. The CDR3 has 16 amino acids. CDR3 loop: CASSWERRANYNGYTF. The CDR3 DNA follows: TGTGCCAGCAGTTGGGAAAGACGGGCGAATTACAATGGCTACACCTTC.

V is TRBV18 and J is TRBJ1-1; D ambiguous. The CDR3 covers 14 residues. CDR1 is KGHSH and CDR2 is LQKENI in the germline V gene. Trimming stripped 2 bases from V and 0 bases from J, with 7 bases between. CDR3 coding DNA: TGTGCCAGCTCACCAGGGTACCTGAACACTGAAGCTTTCTTT. It translates to CASSPGYLNTEAFF.

There are a few counts of this clonotype. This chain uses TRBV7-6 with TRBJ2-1; 9 positions agree with TRBD1. CDR3 length: 16 amino acids. With 5 bases clipped from V and 4 bases from J, the junction kept 9 bases outside the gene matches. Germline V gives CDR1 SGHVS, CDR2 FNYEAQ. CDR3 bases: TGTGCCAGCAGCCCACACGGACAGGGGTCATACAATGAGCAGTTCTTC. It specifies CASSPHGQGSYNEQFF.

This clonotype was seen a handful of times. The J gene is TRBJ2-7, the V gene TRBV20-1, with D unresolved. Trimming removed 0 bases at V and 0 bases at J, with 15 bases between. The CDR3 loop spans 16 amino acids. The germline V gene has CDR1 DFQATT and CDR2 SNEGSKA (reference sequence). As DNA, the CDR3 is TGCAGTGCTAGAGACCACCCAGGCGCGAGCTCCTACGAGCAGTACTTC. Translating gives CSARDHPGASSYEQYF.

This clonotype was observed a few times. The chain is built from TRBV6-1 and TRBJ1-4; 7 bases match TRBD1. CDR1 is MNHNS, CDR2 SASEGT, per germline. The CDR3 sequence is 15 residues long. The ends lost 6 bases at V and 6 bases at J; junction bases unmatched: 10. Here the CDR3 DNA reads TGTGCCAGCAGCACCAAGGGACAGAGTTATGAAAAACTGTTTTTT. Its translation: CASSTKGQSYEKLFF.

This clonotype was picked up a small number of times. CDR3 DNA sequence: TGTGCCAGCAGTGACGGGGGGGCCGATGCCAAAAACATTCAGTACTTC. Its translation is CASSDGGADAKNIQYF. The chain uses TRBV2 and TRBJ2-4; 8 bases fit TRBD2. The CDR3 loop spans 16 amino acids. The V gene's germline CDR1 is SNHLY and CDR2 FYNNEI. V lost 3 bases to trimming and J lost 1 base; unmatched junction nucleotides: 5.

This clonotype was observed a handful of times. This chain connects TRBV5-6 to TRBJ2-7, with 11 positions matching TRBD1. V gave up 5 bases and J gave up 3 bases; unmatched junction bases: 4. The CDR3 spans 14 residues. Germline-derived CDR1 and CDR2 are SGHDT and YYEEEE. CDR3 sequence reads: CASRVGTGGYEQYF. CDR3 sequence (DNA): TGTGCCAGCAGAGTAGGGACAGGGGGCTACGAGCAGTACTTC.

About this clonotype itself: A read error may produce the germline difference seen at one junction end. The chain combines TRBV5-1 with TRBJ2-5; D possibly corresponds to TRBD2 (6 bases). This CDR3 comprises 14 residues. Germline V gives CDR1 SGHRS, CDR2 YFSETQ. The CDR3 DNA is TGCGCCAGCAGCGCGGGACGCAGCCAAGAGACCCAGAACTTC. Protein sequence: CASSAGRSQETQNF.

This clonotype was detected a few times. This rearrangement joins TRBV20-1 to TRBJ2-3, with 8 bases that match TRBD2. This CDR3 is built from 14 residues. The V gene's germline CDR1 is DFQATT and CDR2 SNEGSKA (reference sequence). V lost 5 bases and J lost 3; bases outside the gene matches: 7. In nucleotides, the CDR3 is TGCAGTGCTGGGATAGCGGGGACTACAGATACGCAGTATTTT. It specifies CSAGIAGTTDTQYF.

V is TRBV7-2 and J is TRBJ2-1, with D possibly being TRBD1 (5 bases). Looked up from germline, CDR1 is SGHTA and CDR2 is FQGNSA. The CDR3 has 12 residues. The V end was cut by 5 bases, the J end by 8 bases, with 10 bases between. The CDR3 loop is CASSLGAHEQFF. DNA of the CDR3: TGTGCCAGCAGCCTTGGGGCCCATGAGCAGTTCTTC.

This rearrangement joins TRBV11-2 to TRBJ2-3, with a tentative D call TRBD1 (5 bases). The CDR3 extends over 14 amino acids. Per the germline V gene, CDR1 is SGHAT and CDR2 is FQNNGV. The germline V and J ends were trimmed by 6 bases and 7 bases, with 17 bases remaining between them. In DNA form, the CDR3 reads TGTGCCAGCAGACCCCCCTGGGGCGGAAATACGCAGTATTTT. Translation gives CASRPPWGGNTQYF.

The chain has TRBV7-2 and TRBJ2-1; D unclear. The germline CDR1 and CDR2 sequences are SGHTA and FQGNSA. The CDR3 length is 14 residues. The ends were cut back, 1 base at V and 6 bases at J, with 10 bases in the middle. CDR3 residues: CASSLVFRGNEQFF. Here the CDR3 DNA reads TGTGCCAGCAGCTTAGTATTCCGTGGCAATGAGCAGTTCTTC. Looking up the rest from reference TRBV7-2 and TRBJ2-1 gives the full variable domain: GAGVSQSPSNKVTEKGKDVELRCDPISGHTALYWYRQSLGQGLEFLIYFQGNSAPDKSGLPSDRFSAERTGGSVSTLTIQRTQQEDSAVYLCASSLVFRGNEQFFGPGTRLTVL.

The chain recombines TRBV4-2 with TRBJ1-1; D might be TRBD1 (6 bases). Trimming took 0 bases from V and 5 from J, leaving 16 bases between them. The CDR3 is 16 amino acids. The germline gives CDR1 LGHNA, CDR2 YNFKEQ. The CDR3 sequence: CASSQDHRGGGTEAFF. For the CDR3, the DNA is TGTGCCAGCAGCCAAGATCATCGAGGGGGTGGGACTGAAGCTTTCTTT.